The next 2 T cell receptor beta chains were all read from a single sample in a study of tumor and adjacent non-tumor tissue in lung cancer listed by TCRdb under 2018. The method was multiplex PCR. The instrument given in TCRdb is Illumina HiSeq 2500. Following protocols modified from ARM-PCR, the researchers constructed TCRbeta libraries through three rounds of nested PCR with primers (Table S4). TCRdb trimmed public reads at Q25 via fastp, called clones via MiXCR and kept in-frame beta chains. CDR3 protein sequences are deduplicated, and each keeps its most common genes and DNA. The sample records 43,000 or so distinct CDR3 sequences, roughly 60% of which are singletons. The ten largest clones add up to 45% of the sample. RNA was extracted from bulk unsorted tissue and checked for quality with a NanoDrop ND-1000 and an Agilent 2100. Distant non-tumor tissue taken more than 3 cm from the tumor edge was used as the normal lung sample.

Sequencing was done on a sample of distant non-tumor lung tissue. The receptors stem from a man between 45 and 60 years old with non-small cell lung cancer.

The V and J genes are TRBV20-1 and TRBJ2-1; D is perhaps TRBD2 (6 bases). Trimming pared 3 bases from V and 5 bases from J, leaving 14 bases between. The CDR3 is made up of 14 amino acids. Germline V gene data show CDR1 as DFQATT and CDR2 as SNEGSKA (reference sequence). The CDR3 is CSARAGSTNNEQFF. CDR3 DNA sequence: TGCAGTGCTAGGGCCGGGAGTACCAACAATGAGCAGTTCTTC.

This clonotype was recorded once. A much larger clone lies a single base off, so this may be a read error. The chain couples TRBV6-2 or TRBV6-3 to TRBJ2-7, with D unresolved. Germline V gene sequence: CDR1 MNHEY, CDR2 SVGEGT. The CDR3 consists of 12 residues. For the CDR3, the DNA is TGTGTCCAGCCCTCGCAGTGTGGCGAGCAGTACTTC. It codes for CVQPSQCGEQYF.